The 22 T cell receptor beta chains reported below all come from one sample, sequenced in a study of T cell responses to AZD1222 COVID-19 vaccine (dated by TCRdb to the early 2020s). The time point label, read with the paper, signifies: about 28 days (+/-7) after the second vaccine dose. The library was obtained by the immunoSEQ multiplex PCR assay. The source is immuneACCESS, and TCRdb retained only in-frame sequences with V and J called. Part of the clones is not carried over; for the studies checked, unresolved V genes explain less than half of this, and the remainder is unexplained. This sample comprises approximately 140,000 clones, roughly nine tenths of them detected only once. The ten most abundant clones make up approximately 3.3% of the sample. The sample here was peripheral blood, taken 28 days after the second AZD1222 dose. The receptors originated from an adult who received the AZD1222 COVID-19 vaccine.

The chain combines TRBV5-4 with TRBJ2-2; D gene uncertain. There are 14 residues in the CDR3. V dropped 0 bases and J dropped 1 base, with 4 bases sitting between them. Germline V gene lookup returns CDR1 SGHNT and CDR2 YYREEE (reference sequence). The CDR3 coding sequence is TGTGCCAGCAGCTTGGAGGGGAACACCGGGGAGCTGTTTTTT. This sequence encodes CASSLEGNTGELFF.

In its sample, this clone was seen a few times. V usage is TRBV7-8 and J usage is TRBJ2-1; D perhaps matches TRBD2 (6 bases). The CDR3 totals 16 residues. Trimming removed 1 base from V and 8 bases from J, with 18 bases in between. Germline V gene sequence: CDR1 SGHVS, CDR2 FQNEAQ. The CDR3 spells CASSLVGGAGHYEQFF. DNA for the CDR3: TGTGCCAGCAGCTTAGTGGGCGGGGCGGGCCACTATGAGCAGTTCTTC.

As to this clone: The junction shows a germline mismatch at one end, possibly a read error. The V and J genes are TRBV19 and TRBJ2-6; D not certain. Germline values: CDR1 LNHDA, CDR2 SQIVND (reference sequence). The CDR3 extends over 13 amino acids. The CDR3 DNA is TGTGCCAGCAGTAGCTCTGGGGCCAACGTCCTGACTTTC. Residues: CASSSSGANVLTF.

This chain connects TRBV12-5 to TRBJ1-2; tentatively, D is TRBD1 (5 bases). The CDR3 is 14 residues long. CDR1 LGHNT and CDR2 FRNRAP come from the germline V gene. V lost 1 base to trimming and J lost 8 bases, with 14 bases between them. CDR3 sequence reads: CASGLGQPPRGYTF. The CDR3 DNA sequence: TGTGCTAGTGGTTTGGGACAGCCGCCTAGGGGCTACACCTTC. The whole variable domain, remainder taken from reference TRBV12-5 and TRBJ1-2, is DARVTQTPRHKVTEMGQEVTMRCQPILGHNTVFWYRQTMMQGLELLAYFRNRAPLDDSGMPKDRFSAEMPDATLATLKIQPSEPRDSAVYFCASGLGQPPRGYTFGSGTRLTVV.

The chain joins TRBV2 to TRBJ2-5; the D gene could be TRBD1 or TRBD2 (5 bases each). The CDR3 contains 14 residues. The ends were cut back, 4 bases at V and 5 bases at J, with 14 bases in the middle. The germline CDR1 and CDR2 sequences are SNHLY and FYNNEI. CDR3 DNA: TGTGCCAGCAGTGTGGCTAGGGGAGCGGAGACCCAGTACTTC. Translation gives CASSVARGAETQYF.

This clone was detected a few times. The chain has TRBV28 and TRBJ1-1; D gene ambiguous. The CDR3 totals 11 residues. Germline-derived CDR1 and CDR2 are MDHEN and SYDVKM. Deletions cut 1 base from V and 3 bases from J, with 0 bases between. Here the CDR3 DNA reads TGTGCCAGCAGTTTATACACTGAAGCTTTCTTT. This sequence encodes CASSLYTEAFF.

The J gene is TRBJ2-7, the V gene TRBV5-1, with D unclear. Looked up from germline, CDR1 is SGHRS and CDR2 is YFSETQ. The CDR3 length is 12 residues. V lost 4 bases to trimming and J lost 0 bases, with 5 bases between them. CDR3 region: CASSQSSYEQYF. The CDR3, as DNA: TGCGCCAGCAGCCAAAGCTCCTACGAGCAGTACTTC.

The genes are TRBV27 and TRBJ1-1, with TRBD1 as a possible D gene (5 bases). This CDR3 has 14 residues. From germline, CDR1 is MNHEY and CDR2 SMNVEV (reference sequence). With 6 bases removed from V and 4 bases from J, the gap between germline ends came to 15 bases. The CDR3 loop is CASSLGRWRTEAFF. In nucleotides, the CDR3 is TGTGCCAGCAGCCTGGGACGGTGGCGCACTGAAGCTTTCTTT.

The rearrangement joins TRBV4-3 to TRBJ2-7; 8 positions agree with TRBD2. The CDR3 spans 18 residues. The V gene's germline CDR1 is LGHNA and CDR2 YSLEER. V dropped 0 bases and J dropped 5; count of bases not matched to a gene: 15. In nucleotides, the CDR3 is TGCGCCAGCAGCCAAGATACAGGACTAGGCGGGAGGAGGCACGAGCAGTACTTC. Its translation is CASSQDTGLGGRRHEQYF.

V is TRBV7-9 and J is TRBJ1-4; D uncertain. This CDR3 contains 15 residues. Germline loops: CDR1 SEHNR, CDR2 FQNEAQ (reference sequence). Trimming pared 3 bases from V and 8 bases from J, leaving 16 bases between. CDR3 nucleotide sequence: TGTGCCAGCAGCTTTGGTCACCTAGGGAAAGAAAAACTGTTTTTT. Its translation: CASSFGHLGKEKLFF.

V gene TRBV7-3 combines with J gene TRBJ2-3; 7 bases line up with TRBD1. Germline V gene sequence: CDR1 SGHTA, CDR2 FQGTGA. The CDR3 runs 15 residues. The trim removed 5 bases at V and 5 bases at J, leaving 10 bases unmatched. The CDR3, as DNA: TGTGCCAGCAGCACCAAACAGGGGATGAAAGATACGCAGTATTTT. Its translation is CASSTKQGMKDTQYF. The full variable domain, in which reference TRBV7-3 and TRBJ2-3 provide the parts outside the CDR3, is GAGVSQTPSNKVTEKGKYVELRCDPISGHTALYWYRQSLGQGPEFLIYFQGTGAADDSGLPNDRFFAVRPEGSVSTLKIQRTERGDSAVYLCASSTKQGMKDTQYFGPGTRLTVL.

Written as DNA, the CDR3 is TGCAGTGCTAGTGCGGCCGGGGGCCCCTACGAGCAGTACTTC. Translation: CSASAAGGPYEQYF. The chain employs TRBV20-1 and TRBJ2-7, with D perhaps assigned TRBD1 or TRBD2 (6 bases each). Germline CDR1 DFQATT, CDR2 SNEGSKA (reference sequence). The CDR3 length is 14 residues. The germline V and J ends were trimmed by 3 bases and 2 bases, with 14 bases remaining between them.

This chain connects TRBV6-1 to TRBJ1-1, with a tentative D call TRBD1 (5 bases). This CDR3 comprises 13 residues. Germline CDR1 reads MNHNS; CDR2 reads SASEGT. V lost 1 base to trimming and J lost 5 bases, with 8 bases between them. Here the CDR3 DNA reads TGTGCCAGCAGTGAAGTCGGGGGGACTGAAGCTTTCTTT. Its protein is CASSEVGGTEAFF.

V is TRBV6-5 and J is TRBJ2-2; no clear D. The CDR3 consists of 14 residues. Per germline, CDR1 MNHEY and CDR2 SVGAGI. Trimming shortened V by 2 bases and J by 0 bases, and 4 bases separated the two germline ends. CDR3 sequence (DNA): TGTGCCAGCAGTTACACTGCGAACACCGGGGAGCTGTTTTTT. This codes for CASSYTANTGELFF.

V usage is TRBV7-2 and J usage is TRBJ2-1; 12 nucleotides align to TRBD2. This CDR3 spans 16 amino acids. Germline CDR1 is SGHTA and CDR2 is FQGNSA. The junction had 9 bases not matched to a gene; V was cut back by 4 bases and J by 8 bases. CDR3 sequence reads: CASSSPPSGRADEQFF. DNA for the CDR3: TGTGCCAGCAGCTCCCCCCCTAGCGGGAGGGCCGATGAGCAGTTCTTC.

This chain connects TRBV6-5 to TRBJ2-5, with 9 bases that match TRBD1. This CDR3 spans 13 amino acids. Germline V gene sequence: CDR1 MNHEY, CDR2 SVGAGI. V dropped 0 bases and J dropped 11; count of bases not matched to a gene: 4. CDR3 amino acids: CASSYSRDRAQYF. In nucleotides, the CDR3 is TGTGCCAGCAGTTACTCCCGGGACAGGGCTCAGTACTTC.

The V call is TRBV28, the J call TRBJ1-1; D is undetermined. The CDR3 is 13 residues long. CDR1 and CDR2 from the germline V gene are MDHEN and SYDVKM. Between the trimmed V and J ends, which lost 6 bases and 3 bases, there was a span of 11 bases. CDR3 amino acids: CASRMIFDTEAFF. CDR3 sequence (DNA): TGTGCCAGCAGGATGATATTCGACACTGAAGCTTTCTTT.

This chain links TRBV7-9 with TRBJ2-2; perhaps TRBD1 as D (5 bases). V lost 5 bases and J lost 6, with 10 bases in between. Germline CDR1 SEHNR, CDR2 FQNEAQ (reference sequence). The CDR3 totals 13 residues. The CDR3 DNA is TGTGCCAGCAGCCGTCAGGGCGCCGGGGAGCTGTTTTTT. Its translation is CASSRQGAGELFF.

In DNA form, the CDR3 reads TGTGCCAGCAGCCCTAGGGGGGCGGACTATGGCTACACCTTC. Encoded protein: CASSPRGADYGYTF. J is TRBJ1-2 and V is TRBV11-2, with a tentative D call TRBD1 (6 bases). The CDR3 extends over 14 amino acids. The germline V gene has CDR1 SGHAT and CDR2 FQNNGV. The V end lost 5 bases, the J end lost 3 bases, and 13 bases lay between the germline ends.

The chain recombines TRBV19 with TRBJ1-4, with 9 nucleotides matching TRBD1. Germline V gene lookup returns CDR1 LNHDA and CDR2 SQIVND (reference sequence). After removal of 8 bases from V and 4 bases from J, the junction contained 8 bases not matched to a gene. The CDR3 covers 15 residues. CDR3 region: CASGDRVGVNEKLFF. The CDR3 nucleotides read TGTGCCAGTGGGGACAGGGTAGGAGTTAATGAAAAACTGTTTTTT.

The V gene is TRBV5-1, the J gene TRBJ1-1, with TRBD1 matching over 8 bases. The CDR3 covers 13 residues. J was trimmed by 4 bases and V by 5 bases; bases with no gene match: 4. CDR1 is SGHRS and CDR2 is YFSETQ in the germline V gene. As DNA, the CDR3 is TGCGCCAGCAGTCGGCAGGGGGCCACTGAAGCTTTCTTT. It yields the protein CASSRQGATEAFF. The full variable domain, rest sourced from reference TRBV5-1 and TRBJ1-1, is KAGVTQTPRYLIKTRGQQVTLSCSPISGHRSVSWYQQTPGQGLQFLFEYFSETQRNKGNFPGRFSGRQFSNSRSEMNVSTLELGDSALYLCASSRQGATEAFFGQGTRLTVV.

The chain has TRBV18 and TRBJ1-6; weak D call: TRBD1 (5 bases). V was clipped by 3 bases and J by 4 bases, with 7 bases between them. Germline assignment: CDR1 KGHSH and CDR2 LQKENI. This CDR3 contains 14 residues. DNA for the CDR3: TGTGCCAGCTCACCTGACAGTTATAATTCACCCCTCCACTTT. Amino acid sequence: CASSPDSYNSPLHF.